The following is a TCR beta chain sequence with its context. Its antigen is not known. The sample comes from a study of T cells in localized non-small cell lung cancer. Produced via immunoSEQ multiplex PCR; TCRdb's table is partial and in-frame only. The table shows 20,000 to 25,000 clones, with about 90% occurring only once. Overall study findings and caveats: The study found T cell clonality highest in uninvolved adjacent lung, above tumor. Higher adjacent-lung clonality was associated with shorter survival. The study detected a median roughly 57 of the top 100 tumor clones in adjacent lung.

The V and J ends lost 2 bases and 1 base, in that order; junction bases with no gene match: 7. Germline V lookup: CDR1 LNHDA, CDR2 SQIVND (reference sequence). This CDR3 has 19 amino acids. V usage is TRBV19 and J usage is TRBJ2-6; TRBD1 agrees at 11 bases. Sequenced here: peripheral blood, sampled before any cancer treatment. The clonotype originates from a woman aged 40 to 75 with stage I lung adenocarcinoma. This chain's CDR3 is CASSIYTGQGASGANVLTF. DNA for the CDR3: TGTGCCAGTAGTATATACACCGGACAGGGGGCGTCTGGGGCCAACGTCCTGACTTTC.